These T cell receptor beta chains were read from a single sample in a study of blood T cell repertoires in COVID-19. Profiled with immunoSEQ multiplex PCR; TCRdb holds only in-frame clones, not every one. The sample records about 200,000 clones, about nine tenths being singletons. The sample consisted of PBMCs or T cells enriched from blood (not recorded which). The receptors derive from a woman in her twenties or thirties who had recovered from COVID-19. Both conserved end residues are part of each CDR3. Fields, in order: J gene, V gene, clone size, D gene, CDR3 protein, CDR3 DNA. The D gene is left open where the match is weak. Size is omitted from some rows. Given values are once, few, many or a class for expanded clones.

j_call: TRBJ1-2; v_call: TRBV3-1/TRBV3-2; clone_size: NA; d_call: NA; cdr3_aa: CASSQDTGMWDGYTF; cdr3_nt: TGTGCCAGCAGCCAAGATACAGGGATGTGGGACGGCTACACCTTC
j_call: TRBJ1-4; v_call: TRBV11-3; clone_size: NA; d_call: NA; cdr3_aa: CASSSGLAINEKLFF; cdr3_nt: TGTGCCAGCAGCTCCGGGTTGGCTATTAATGAAAAACTGTTTTTT
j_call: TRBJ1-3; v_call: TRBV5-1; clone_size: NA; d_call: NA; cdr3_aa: CASSLDSLRASGNTIYF; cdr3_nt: TGCGCCAGCAGCCTCGACAGTCTTCGGGCGTCAGGAAACACCATATATTTT
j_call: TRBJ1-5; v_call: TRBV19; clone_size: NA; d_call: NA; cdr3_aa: CASSISEDNQPQHF; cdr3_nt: TGTGCCAGTAGTATATCGGAGGACAATCAGCCCCAGCATTTT
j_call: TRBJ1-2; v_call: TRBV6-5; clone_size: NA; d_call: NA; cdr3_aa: CASTWGRNGYTF; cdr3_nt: TGTGCCAGCACCTGGGGGCGGAATGGCTACACCTTC
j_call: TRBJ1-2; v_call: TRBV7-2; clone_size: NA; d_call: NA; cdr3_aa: CASSLERGNYGYTF; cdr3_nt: TGTGCCAGCAGCTTAGAGAGAGGGAACTATGGCTACACCTTC
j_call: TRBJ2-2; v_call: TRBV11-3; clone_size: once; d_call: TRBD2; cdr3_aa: CASSSGLAGGGELFF; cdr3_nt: TGTGCCAGCAGCTCAGGACTAGCGGGTGGGGGGGAGCTGTTTTTT
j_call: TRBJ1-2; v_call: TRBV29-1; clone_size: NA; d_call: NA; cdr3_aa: CSVGGGSRAQDSGHYGYTF; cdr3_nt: TGCAGCGTTGGGGGGGGGTCTCGGGCTCAAGATAGCGGGCACTATGGCTACACCTTC
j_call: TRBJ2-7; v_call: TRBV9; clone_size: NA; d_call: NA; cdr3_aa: CASSPSSPSAEQYF; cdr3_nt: TGTGCCAGCAGCCCAAGTAGTCCTAGCGCAGAGCAGTACTTC
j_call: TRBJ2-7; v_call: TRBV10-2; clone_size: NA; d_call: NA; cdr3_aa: CASSDLADTYEQYF; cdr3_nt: TGCGCCAGCAGTGATCTAGCTGACACCTACGAGCAGTACTTC
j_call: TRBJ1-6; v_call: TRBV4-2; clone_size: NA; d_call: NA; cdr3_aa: CASSQVATVRNSPLHF; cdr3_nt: TGTGCCAGCAGCCAAGTTGCAACGGTCAGGAATTCACCCCTCCACTTT
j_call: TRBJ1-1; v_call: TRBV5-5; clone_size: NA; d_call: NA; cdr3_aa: CASSLTRMNTEAFF; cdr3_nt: TGTGCCAGCAGCTTGACCAGGATGAACACTGAAGCTTTCTTT
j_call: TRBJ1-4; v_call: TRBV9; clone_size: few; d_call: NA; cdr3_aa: CASSTASGEKLFF; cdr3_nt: TGTGCCAGCTCGACGGCTTCCGGGGAAAAACTGTTTTTT
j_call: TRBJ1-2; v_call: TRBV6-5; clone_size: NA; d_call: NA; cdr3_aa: CASTKGGSNYGYTF; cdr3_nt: TGTGCCAGCACCAAGGGAGGGTCTAACTATGGCTACACCTTC
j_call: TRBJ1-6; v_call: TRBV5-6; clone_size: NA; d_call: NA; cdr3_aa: CASSLFQQGIPYF; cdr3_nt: TGTGCCAGCAGCTTGTTCCAACAGGGTATCCCTTATTTT
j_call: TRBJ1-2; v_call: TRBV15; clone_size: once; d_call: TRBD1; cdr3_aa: CATSSPQGRYGYTF; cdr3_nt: TGTGCCACCAGCAGCCCACAGGGGAGATATGGCTACACCTTC
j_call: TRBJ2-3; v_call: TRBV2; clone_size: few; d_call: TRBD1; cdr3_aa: CASKNRGPNTDTQYF; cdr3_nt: TGTGCCAGCAAAAACAGGGGGCCGAACACAGATACGCAGTATTTT
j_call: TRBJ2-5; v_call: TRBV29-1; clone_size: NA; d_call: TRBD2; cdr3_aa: CSVSGFSGSWETQYF; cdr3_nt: TGCAGCGTGAGTGGATTTAGCGGGAGTTGGGAGACCCAGTACTTC
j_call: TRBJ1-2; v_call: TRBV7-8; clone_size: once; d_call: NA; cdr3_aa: CASSFRRPGEINYGYTF; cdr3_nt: TGTGCCAGCAGCTTCCGAAGGCCAGGGGAAATTAACTATGGCTACACCTTC
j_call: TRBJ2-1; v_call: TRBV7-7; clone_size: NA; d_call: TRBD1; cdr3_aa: CASSLWTGGPNEQFF; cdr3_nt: TGTGCCAGCAGCTTATGGACAGGGGGGCCCAATGAGCAGTTCTTC
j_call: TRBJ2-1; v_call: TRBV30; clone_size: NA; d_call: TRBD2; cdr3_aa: CAWSFSGRGGNYNEQFF; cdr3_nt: TGTGCCTGGAGTTTTAGCGGGAGGGGTGGGAACTACAATGAGCAGTTCTTC
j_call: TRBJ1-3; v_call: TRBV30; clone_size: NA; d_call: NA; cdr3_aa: CAWRTANGNTIYF; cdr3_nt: TGTGCCTGGAGAACAGCCAACGGAAACACCATATATTTT
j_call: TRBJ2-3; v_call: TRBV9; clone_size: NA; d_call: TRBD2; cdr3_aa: CASSGLAGNTDTQYF; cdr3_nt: TGTGCCAGCAGCGGTCTAGCGGGGAACACAGATACGCAGTATTTT
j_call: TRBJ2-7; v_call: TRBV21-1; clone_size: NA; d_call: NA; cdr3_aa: CASSATRGGTHQPYEQYF; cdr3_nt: TGTGCCAGCAGCGCTACCCGGGGAGGGACACACCAACCCTACGAGCAGTACTTC
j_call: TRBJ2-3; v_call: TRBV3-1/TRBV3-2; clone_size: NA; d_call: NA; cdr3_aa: CASSQAGGRTDTQYF; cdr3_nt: TGTGCCAGCAGCCAAGCTGGGGGGAGGACAGATACGCAGTATTTT
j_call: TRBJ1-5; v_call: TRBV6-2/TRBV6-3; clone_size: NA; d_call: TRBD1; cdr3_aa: CASSRPTGTTNQPQHF; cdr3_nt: TGTGCCAGCAGTCGACCGACAGGGACCACTAATCAGCCCCAGCATTTT
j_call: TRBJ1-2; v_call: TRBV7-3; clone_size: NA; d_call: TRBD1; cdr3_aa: CASSLGTGDVYTF; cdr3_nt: TGTGCCAGCAGCTTAGGGACAGGGGACGTCTACACCTTC
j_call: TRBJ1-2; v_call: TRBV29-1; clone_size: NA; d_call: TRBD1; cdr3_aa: CSVDRGQGYGYTF; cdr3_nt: TGCAGCGTTGACAGGGGGCAGGGCTATGGCTACACCTTC
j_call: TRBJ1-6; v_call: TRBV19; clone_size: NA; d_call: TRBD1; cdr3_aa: CASSKDRGATSPLHF; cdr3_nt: TGTGCCAGTAGTAAGGACAGGGGAGCTACTTCACCCCTCCACTTT
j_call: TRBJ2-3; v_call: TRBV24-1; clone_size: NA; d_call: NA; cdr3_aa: CATSALNTDTQYF; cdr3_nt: TGTGCCACCAGTGCGCTAAACACAGATACGCAGTATTTT
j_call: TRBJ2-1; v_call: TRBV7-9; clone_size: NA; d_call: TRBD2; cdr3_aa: CARTSGIANEQFF; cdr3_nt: TGTGCCAGGACTAGCGGGATTGCCAATGAGCAGTTCTTC
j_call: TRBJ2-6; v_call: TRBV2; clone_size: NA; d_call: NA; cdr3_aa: CASKEGSGANVLTF; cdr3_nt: TGTGCCAGCAAGGAGGGGTCTGGGGCCAACGTCCTGACTTTC
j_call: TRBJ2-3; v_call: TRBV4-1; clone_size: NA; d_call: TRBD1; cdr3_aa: CASSQTGGSTDTQYF; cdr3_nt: TGCGCCAGCAGCCAGACAGGGGGAAGCACAGATACGCAGTATTTT
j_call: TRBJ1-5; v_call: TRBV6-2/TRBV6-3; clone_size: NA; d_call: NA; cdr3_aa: CASSYWTGNQPQHF; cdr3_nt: TGTGCCAGCAGCTATTGGACAGGCAATCAGCCCCAGCATTTT
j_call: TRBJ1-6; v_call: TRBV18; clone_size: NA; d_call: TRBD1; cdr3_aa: CASSPLTGGNSPLHF; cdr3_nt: TGTGCCAGCTCACCGCTCACAGGGGGCAATTCACCCCTCCACTTT
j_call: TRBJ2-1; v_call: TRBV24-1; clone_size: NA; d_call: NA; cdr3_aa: CATSDTTRDEQFF; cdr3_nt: TGTGCCACCAGTGACACCACCAGGGATGAGCAGTTCTTC
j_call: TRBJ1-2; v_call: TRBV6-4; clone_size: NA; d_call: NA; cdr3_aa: CASWAGNYGYTF; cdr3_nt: TGTGCCAGCTGGGCGGGTAACTATGGCTACACCTTC
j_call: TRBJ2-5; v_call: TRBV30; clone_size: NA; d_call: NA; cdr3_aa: CAWTGFGRETQYF; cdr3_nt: TGTGCCTGGACAGGGTTTGGAAGGGAGACCCAGTACTTC
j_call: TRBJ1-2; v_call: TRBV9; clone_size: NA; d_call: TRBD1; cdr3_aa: CASSASSRGQAYGYTF; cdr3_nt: TGTGCCAGCAGCGCATCCTCCAGGGGGCAAGCTTATGGCTACACCTTC
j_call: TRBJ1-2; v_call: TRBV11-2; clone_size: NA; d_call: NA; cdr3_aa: CASSLSDSVYGYTF; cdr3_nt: TGTGCCAGCAGCTTAAGCGATAGCGTTTATGGCTACACCTTC
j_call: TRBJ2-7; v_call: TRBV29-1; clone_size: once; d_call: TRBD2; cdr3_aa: CSVTGTRDEQYF; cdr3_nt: TGCAGCGTGACCGGGACTAGGGACGAGCAGTACTTC
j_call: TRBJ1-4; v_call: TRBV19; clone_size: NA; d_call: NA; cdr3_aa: CASTRRAGTNEKLFF; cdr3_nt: TGTGCCAGTACAAGGCGGGCTGGAACTAATGAAAAACTGTTTTTT
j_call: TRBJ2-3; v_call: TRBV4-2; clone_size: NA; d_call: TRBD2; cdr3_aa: CASSQVVAGGKDTQYF; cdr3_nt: TGTGCCAGCAGCCAAGTGGTAGCGGGAGGTAAAGATACGCAGTATTTT
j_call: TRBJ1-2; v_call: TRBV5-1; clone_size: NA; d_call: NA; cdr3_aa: CASSFGGIEGYTF; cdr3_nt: TGCGCCAGCAGCTTTGGGGGCATTGAAGGCTACACCTTC
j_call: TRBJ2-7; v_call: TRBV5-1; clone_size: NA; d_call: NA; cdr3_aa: CASSLVASRGQYYEQYF; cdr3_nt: TGCGCCAGCAGCTTGGTCGCGAGTAGGGGCCAGTACTACGAGCAGTACTTC
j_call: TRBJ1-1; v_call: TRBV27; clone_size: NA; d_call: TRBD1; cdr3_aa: CASSFLSGTGALFVNEAFF; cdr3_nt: TGTGCCAGCAGTTTCCTCTCGGGGACAGGGGCCCTTTTCGTCAATGAAGCTTTCTTT
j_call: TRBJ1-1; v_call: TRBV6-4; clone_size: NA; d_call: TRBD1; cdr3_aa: CASSQDRLNTEAFF; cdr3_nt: TGTGCCAGCAGTCAGGACAGGTTGAACACTGAAGCTTTCTTT